These T cell receptor beta chains were read from a single sample in a study of shared clonotypes between healthy human individuals. Sequencing was performed with immunoSEQ multiplex PCR; in TCRdb, only in-frame clones are kept and a portion is missing. The data contain around 330,000 clones, 74% of them singletons. The sample comprised memory CD4+ T cells sorted from blood. The origin of the receptors is a man aged 25 to 40 in good health. The CDR3 runs from the conserved cysteine through the conserved F or W. Fields, in order: V gene, CDR3 protein.

v_call: TRBV2
cdr3_aa: CASSAATGRYEQYF

v_call: TRBV7-8
cdr3_aa: CASSLEGGGVYEQYF

v_call: TRBV5-4
cdr3_aa: CASSKDQNTDTQYF

v_call: TRBV14
cdr3_aa: CASSPSGRSTDTQYF

v_call: TRBV5-1
cdr3_aa: CASSLAGLGEQFF

v_call: TRBV18
cdr3_aa: CASSPTPPAPGDEQYF

v_call: TRBV28
cdr3_aa: CASSLRFLGTGTYEQYF

v_call: TRBV5-4
cdr3_aa: CASSFPGQGADTQYF

v_call: TRBV7-7
cdr3_aa: CASSLGRSSEQFF

v_call: TRBV14
cdr3_aa: CASSHIVLDTEAFF

v_call: TRBV2
cdr3_aa: CASSWEYDNYEQYF

v_call: TRBV29-1
cdr3_aa: CSAKGYNEQFF

v_call: TRBV18
cdr3_aa: CASSPGGSGNTIYF

v_call: TRBV5-6
cdr3_aa: CASSAATGGRETQYF

v_call: TRBV9
cdr3_aa: CASSGGGTTEKLFF

v_call: TRBV11-3
cdr3_aa: CASSRSLGGSYEQYF

v_call: TRBV5-1
cdr3_aa: CASRTSGTTDTQYF

v_call: TRBV9
cdr3_aa: CASSGHGNSYEQYF